A selection of T cell receptor beta chains follows, all from one sample in a study of blood T cell repertoires in COVID-19. Clones were read by immunoSEQ multiplex PCR, and TCRdb kept only the in-frame ones, dropping some. The repertoire holds about 160,000 clones, with approximately 91% as singletons. The sequenced material came from peripheral blood. These receptors were taken from a man between 18 and 35 years old with acute or convalescent COVID-19. The CDR3 runs from the conserved cysteine through the conserved F or W. The D gene is left open where the match is weak. Clone size is not always given. Where it is, it says once, few, many or a class for expanded clones.

TRBV6-6,NA,TRBJ1-2,NA,TGTGCCAGCAGTTCCGTCAACTATGGCTACACCTTC,CASSSVNYGYTF
TRBV10-3,NA,TRBJ2-4,NA,TGTGCCATCAGTGAGTCGATAAGTAGCCTAGCCAAAAACATTCAGTACTTC,CAISESISSLAKNIQYF
TRBV9,TRBD2,TRBJ2-3,NA,TGTGCCAGCAGCGCGACTAGCGGACCCACAGATACGCAGTATTTT,CASSATSGPTDTQYF
TRBV5-5,TRBD1,TRBJ2-7,few,TGTGCCAGCAGCTGGGGGACAGGTCGATCCTACGAGCAGTACTTC,CASSWGTGRSYEQYF
TRBV25-1,TRBD2,TRBJ2-1,NA,TGTGCCAGCAGTGCCTCGACTAGCGGGGGGTACAATGAGCAGTTCTTC,CASSASTSGGYNEQFF
TRBV30,TRBD1,TRBJ1-6,NA,TGTGCCTGGAGCAGGGGGCTGGATTCACCCCTCCACTTT,CAWSRGLDSPLHF
TRBV29-1,NA,TRBJ2-3,once,TGCAGCGCCCTGGGGGCCACAGATACGCAGTATTTT,CSALGATDTQYF
TRBV6-6,NA,TRBJ1-1,once,TGTGCCAGCAACCTAGCCCTGAGTCGGAACACTGAAGCTTTCTTT,CASNLALSRNTEAFF
TRBV19,TRBD1,TRBJ1-2,NA,TGTGCCAGTAGTTCGGGACAGAACTATGGCTACACCTTC,CASSSGQNYGYTF
TRBV19,NA,TRBJ1-3,NA,TGTGCCAGTACAGACAGCCTCTCTGGAAACACCATATATTTT,CASTDSLSGNTIYF
TRBV20-1,NA,TRBJ1-1,NA,TGCAGTGCCCCGGGGAACACTGAAGCTTTCTTT,CSAPGNTEAFF
TRBV3-1/TRBV3-2,NA,TRBJ1-1,NA,TGTGCCAGCAGCCACCAGTCAGGGTCTACGATGGATGAGGAAGCTTTCTTT,CASSHQSGSTMDEEAFF
TRBV9,TRBD1,TRBJ1-5,NA,TGTGCCAGCAGCCTTAGTGGGACAGAAAACCAGCCCCAGCATTTT,CASSLSGTENQPQHF
TRBV4-2,NA,TRBJ1-2,NA,TGTGCCAGCAGCCAAGATGGGGGCCCGGAGGGCTACACCTTC,CASSQDGGPEGYTF
TRBV20-1,NA,TRBJ1-1,NA,TGCAGTGCTAAGGTGGGAGTTGAAGCTTTCTTT,CSAKVGVEAFF
TRBV30,TRBD1,TRBJ2-5,NA,TGTGCCTGGAGGTTTAAGGGGGCCCGGGAGACCCAGTACTTC,CAWRFKGARETQYF
TRBV27,NA,TRBJ1-4,once,TGTGCCAGCAGTCGTAACTGGGGAGAAGGTGAAAAACTGTTTTTT,CASSRNWGEGEKLFF
TRBV24-1,TRBD2,TRBJ2-1,NA,TGTGCCACCAGTGACGCCGGCAGCGGGAGAGGCTATGAGCAGTTCTTC,CATSDAGSGRGYEQFF
TRBV6-5,TRBD1,TRBJ1-2,NA,TGTGCCAGCAGTCCAGACAGGGTCTATCGCTACACCTTC,CASSPDRVYRYTF
TRBV27,NA,TRBJ1-5,NA,TGTGCCAGCAGTCCGATAGGGACAAGTTATAGCAATCAGCCCCAGCATTTT,CASSPIGTSYSNQPQHF
TRBV7-8,NA,TRBJ1-1,NA,TGTGCCAGCAGCGTTATTACAGGGAGCACTGAAGCTTTCTTT,CASSVITGSTEAFF
TRBV9,TRBD1,TRBJ2-7,NA,TGTGCCAGCAGCGTTAAGGGACAGGGTCCCTACGAGCAGTACTTC,CASSVKGQGPYEQYF
TRBV30,TRBD2,TRBJ2-3,NA,TGTGCCTGGAGTGGAGGGACTAGCGGGGGCACAGATACGCAGTATTTT,CAWSGGTSGGTDTQYF
TRBV3-1/TRBV3-2,NA,TRBJ1-1,NA,TGTGCCAGCAGCCCTCGATGGCAGGGTGGGGTTGACACTGAAGCTTTCTTT,CASSPRWQGGVDTEAFF
TRBV6-5,NA,TRBJ1-2,NA,TGTGCCAGCAGAAGAGGGACTAGCTATGGCTACACCTTC,CASRRGTSYGYTF
TRBV19,TRBD1,TRBJ2-1,NA,TGTGCCAGTAGTCCGCACGGGACAGTGGTCTACAATGAGCAGTTCTTC,CASSPHGTVVYNEQFF
TRBV7-8,TRBD1,TRBJ1-6,NA,TGTGCCAGCAGCTTTTACACAGGGGTCGATAAATCACCCCTCCACTTT,CASSFYTGVDKSPLHF
TRBV4-1,NA,TRBJ1-3,NA,TGCGCCAGCAGCCAAGCTTATTTTCAACAGGGTAGTGACACCATATATTTT,CASSQAYFQQGSDTIYF
TRBV12-5,TRBD1,TRBJ1-2,once,TGTGCTAGTGGTTCGACGGACAGGGGGCGCGACTATGGCTACACCTTC,CASGSTDRGRDYGYTF
TRBV3-1/TRBV3-2,NA,TRBJ1-1,NA,TGTGCCAGCAGCCGACAGCCCTGGAACACTGAAGCTTTCTTT,CASSRQPWNTEAFF